These 13 T cell receptor beta chains came from one sample sequenced in a study of beta chain features in type 1 diabetes. The investigators reverse transcribed all of the isolated RNA, so they sequenced expressed TCRB transcripts. Method: immunoSEQ multiplex PCR; TCRdb's copy keeps in-frame clones and lacks some. The table shows 350,000 to 400,000 clones, with about 14% occurring only once. The sample taken for sequencing was naive CD4+ T cells from blood. Receptor source: a woman aged 18-30 years in good health.

J is TRBJ2-5 and V is TRBV29-1; the match to TRBD1 covers 8 bases. With the DNA end fitting TRBJ2-7 better, the J assignment may be wrong. The CDR3 spans 13 residues. Germline V gene sequence: CDR1 SQVTM, CDR2 ANQGSEA. As DNA, the CDR3 is TGCAGCGTTAAGAAGACAGGGGTAGGCGAGCAGTACTTC. Translating gives CSVKKTGVGEQYF.

The table lists this clone with a few counts. The chain combines TRBV25-1 with TRBJ2-1; a possible D gene is TRBD2 (6 bases). Germline CDR1 reads MGHDK; CDR2 reads SYGVNS. V dropped 5 bases and J dropped 8 bases, with 25 bases sitting between them. The CDR3 spans 17 residues. The CDR3 reads CASSTLRGGRHFHEQFF. The CDR3 nucleotides are TGTGCCAGCAGTACCCTCCGGGGAGGCAGGCATTTCCATGAGCAGTTCTTC.

This clone was counted a few times. The rearrangement joins TRBV11-2 to TRBJ2-5; 7 bases are shared with TRBD2. Germline values: CDR1 SGHAT, CDR2 FQNNGV. CDR3 length equals 14 residues. The trim removed 0 bases at V and 8 bases at J, leaving 6 bases unmatched. The CDR3 protein is CASSLEGTTLTQYF. The CDR3 bases are TGTGCCAGCAGCTTAGAAGGGACTACTCTCACCCAGTACTTC.

The J gene is TRBJ2-4, the V gene TRBV29-1, with D perhaps matching TRBD1 (5 bases). The CDR3 has 14 residues. The V end was cut by 4 bases, the J end by 6 bases, with 16 bases between. From germline, CDR1 is SQVTM and CDR2 ANQGSEA. CDR3 sequence (DNA): TGCAGCGTTGCGCCAGGGCGAGGAGCAAACATTCAGTACTTC. It encodes CSVAPGRGANIQYF.

This clone was seen a few times. For the CDR3, the DNA is TGCAGCGCCCACAGGGGCGGAGAGCAGTACTTC. Protein product: CSAHRGGEQYF. The chain joins TRBV29-1 to TRBJ2-7, with 7 bases matching TRBD1. V shed 7 bases and J 7 bases; nucleotides not matched to a gene: 7. Germline loops: CDR1 SQVTM, CDR2 ANQGSEA. The CDR3 spans 11 residues.

There are a few counts of this clone. V is TRBV4-1 and J is TRBJ2-5; tentative D call: TRBD2 (5 bases). Trimming left V 5 bases short and J 3 bases short, with 13 bases between. This CDR3 contains 14 residues. In germline, CDR1 is MGHRA, CDR2 YSYEKL. The CDR3 DNA reads TGCGCCAGCAGCTTATGGGAGCAGGAAGAGACCCAGTACTTC. Translating gives CASSLWEQEETQYF.

In this sample, this clone turned up a few times. This rearrangement joins TRBV7-2 to TRBJ1-2; D is perhaps TRBD1 (5 bases). This CDR3 is built from 15 residues. Trimming took off 5 bases at V and 2 bases at J, with 15 bases between the two ends. Per the germline V gene, CDR1 is SGHTA and CDR2 is FQGNSA. The CDR3 DNA reads TGTGCCAGCAGCCTCCGGGGCGGGGCCAACTATGGCTACACCTTC. Its protein is CASSLRGGANYGYTF.

This clone was seen a handful of times. The chain couples TRBV5-1 to TRBJ2-7, with 9 nucleotides matching TRBD1. V was pared by 4 bases and J by 5 bases, with 13 bases of the junction left unmatched. The germline V gene encodes CDR1 SGHRS and CDR2 YFSETQ. The CDR3 runs to 16 residues. CDR3 amino acids: CASSVPIGTGLNEQYF. The CDR3 coding sequence is TGCGCCAGCAGCGTACCGATCGGGACAGGGTTGAACGAGCAGTACTTC.

This clone was seen a handful of times. This rearrangement joins TRBV6-5 to TRBJ2-7, with 10 bases that match TRBD2. Germline CDR1 and CDR2: MNHEY and SVGAGI. The CDR3 extends over 16 amino acids. V shed 0 bases, J shed 1 base, and the junction held 3 bases outside the gene matches. The CDR3 is CASSYSPSGSSYEQYF. The CDR3 DNA is TGTGCCAGCAGTTACTCCCCTAGCGGGAGTTCCTACGAGCAGTACTTC.

This clone was seen only a few times. This chain uses TRBV5-1 with TRBJ2-5; TRBD1 is a possible D gene (6 bases). The CDR3 extends over 12 amino acids. Germline assignment: CDR1 SGHRS and CDR2 YFSETQ. V gave up 8 bases and J gave up 5 bases, with 13 bases separating them. The CDR3 region is CASYRDTETQYF. In DNA, the CDR3 is TGCGCCAGTTACCGGGACACGGAGACCCAGTACTTC.

This rearrangement joins TRBV4-1 to TRBJ2-2, with 14 bases lining up with TRBD2. CDR1 and CDR2 (germline): MGHRA, YSYEKL. The V and J ends lost 3 bases and 4 bases, in that order; junction bases with no gene match: 7. The CDR3 is made up of 18 amino acids. The chain's CDR3 is CASSQGGLAGAGTGELFF. DNA of the CDR3: TGCGCCAGCAGCCAGGGGGGACTAGCGGGAGCCGGCACCGGGGAGCTGTTTTTT.

The chain has TRBV5-1 and TRBJ2-3, with D possibly matching TRBD2 (6 bases). Germline CDR1 reads SGHRS; CDR2 reads YFSETQ. The CDR3 totals 15 residues. Deletions cut 2 bases from V and 2 bases from J, with 12 bases between. DNA for the CDR3: TGCGCCAGCAGCTTTACCGCGGGAATCACAGATACGCAGTATTTT. It yields the protein CASSFTAGITDTQYF.

This clone turned up a few times. The rearrangement joins TRBV7-2 to TRBJ2-5; 8 bases are a match to TRBD2. This CDR3 comprises 18 residues. The junction had 12 bases not matched to a gene; V was cut back by 1 base and J by 2 bases. Germline values: CDR1 SGHTA, CDR2 FQGNSA. The CDR3 loop is CASSLVGFGRAGQETQYF. CDR3 nucleotides: TGTGCCAGCAGCTTAGTAGGGTTCGGGAGGGCCGGGCAAGAGACCCAGTACTTC.